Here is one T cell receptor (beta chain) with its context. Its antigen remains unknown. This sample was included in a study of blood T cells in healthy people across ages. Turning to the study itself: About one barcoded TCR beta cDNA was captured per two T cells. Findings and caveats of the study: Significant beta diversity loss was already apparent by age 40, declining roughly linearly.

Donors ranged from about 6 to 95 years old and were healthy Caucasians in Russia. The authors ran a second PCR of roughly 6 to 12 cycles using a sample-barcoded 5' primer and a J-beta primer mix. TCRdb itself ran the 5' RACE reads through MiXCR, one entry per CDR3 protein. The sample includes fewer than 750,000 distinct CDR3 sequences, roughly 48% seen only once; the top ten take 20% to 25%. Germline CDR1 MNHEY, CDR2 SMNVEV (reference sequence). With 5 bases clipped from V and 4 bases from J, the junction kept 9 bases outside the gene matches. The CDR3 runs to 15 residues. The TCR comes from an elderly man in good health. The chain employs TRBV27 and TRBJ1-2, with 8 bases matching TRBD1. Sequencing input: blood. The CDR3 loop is CASSPRQGTSYGYTF. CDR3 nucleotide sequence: TGTGCCAGCAGTCCTCGACAGGGGACGAGCTATGGCTACACCTTC.